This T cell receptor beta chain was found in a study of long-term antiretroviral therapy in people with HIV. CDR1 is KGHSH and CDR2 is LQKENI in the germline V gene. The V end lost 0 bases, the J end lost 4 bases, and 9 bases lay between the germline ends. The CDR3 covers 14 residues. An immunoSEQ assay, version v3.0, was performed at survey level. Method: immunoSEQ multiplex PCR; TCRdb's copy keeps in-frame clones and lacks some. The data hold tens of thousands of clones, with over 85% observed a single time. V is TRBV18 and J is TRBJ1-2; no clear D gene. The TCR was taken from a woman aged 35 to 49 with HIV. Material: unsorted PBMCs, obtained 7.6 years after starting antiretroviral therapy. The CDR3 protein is CASSPPNEGYGYTF. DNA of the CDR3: TGTGCCAGCTCACCACCCAACGAGGGCTATGGCTACACCTTC.